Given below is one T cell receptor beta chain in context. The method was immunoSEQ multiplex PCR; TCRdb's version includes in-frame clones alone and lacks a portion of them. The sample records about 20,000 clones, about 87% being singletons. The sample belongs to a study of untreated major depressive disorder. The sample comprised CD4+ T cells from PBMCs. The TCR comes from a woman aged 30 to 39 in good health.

CDR3 loop: CASSLWGQATNEKLFF. DNA for the CDR3: TGTGCCAGCAGTTTATGGGGACAGGCAACTAATGAAAAACTGTTTTTT. The V call is TRBV28, the J call TRBJ1-4; 8 bases are shared with TRBD1. Germline V gene sequence: CDR1 MDHEN, CDR2 SYDVKM. The CDR3 is made up of 16 amino acids. V lost 0 bases to trimming and J lost 0 bases; unmatched junction nucleotides: 0.